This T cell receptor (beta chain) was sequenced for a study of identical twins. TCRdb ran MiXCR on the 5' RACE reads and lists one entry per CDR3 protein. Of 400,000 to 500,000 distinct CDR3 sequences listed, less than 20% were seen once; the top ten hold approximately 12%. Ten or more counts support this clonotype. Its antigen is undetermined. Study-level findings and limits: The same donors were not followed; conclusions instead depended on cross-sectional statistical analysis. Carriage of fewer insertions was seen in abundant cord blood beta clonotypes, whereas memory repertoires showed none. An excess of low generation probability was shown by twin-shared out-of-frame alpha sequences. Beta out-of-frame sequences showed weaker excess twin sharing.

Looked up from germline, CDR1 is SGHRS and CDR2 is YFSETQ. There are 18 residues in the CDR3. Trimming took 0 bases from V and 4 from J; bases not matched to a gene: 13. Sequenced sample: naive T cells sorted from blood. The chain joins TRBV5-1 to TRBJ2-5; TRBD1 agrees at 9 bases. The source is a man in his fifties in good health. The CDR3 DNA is TGCGCCAGCAGCTTGGGGGTTTCGGGACAGGGCTTCATAGAGACCCAGTACTTC. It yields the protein CASSLGVSGQGFIETQYF.